Here is one T cell receptor beta chain with its context. Antigen unknown. The data were obtained in a study of blood T cells in healthy people across ages. Alongside a J-beta primer mix, a sample-barcoded 5' primer served in a second PCR lasting roughly 6 to 12 cycles. Every single cDNA molecule received a tag from a template-switch adaptor with 12 random nucleotides. MiXCR, run by TCRdb on the 5' RACE reads, gives a single entry per CDR3 protein. The repertoire includes 800,000 or so distinct CDR3 sequences, around 25% of them detected once, and approximately 4% sits in the top ten. The germline CDR1 and CDR2 sequences are MNHEY and SVGEGT. V dropped 0 bases and J dropped 5 bases, with 8 bases sitting between them. CDR3 length: 14 amino acids. Donors were systemically healthy Caucasian individuals from Russia aged about 6 to 95 years. Study-level results: Older individuals had lower TCR beta diversity per million T cells (the decline was roughly linear).

These data also formed part of another study, on T cells of mothers and their children.

This receptor was obtained from a boy aged 5-17 years in good health. The chain carries TRBV6-2 or TRBV6-3 and TRBJ2-1; no reliable D call. Material: blood. CDR3 sequence: CASSYSIGDNEQFF. The CDR3 coding sequence is TGTGCCAGCAGTTACTCGATCGGAGACAATGAGCAGTTCTTC.